Detailed here is one T cell receptor (beta chain). Its specificity is not known. These data are taken from a study of PD-1 blockade in classical Hodgkin lymphoma. Findings and limits, study-wide: Compared with baseline, CD4+ but not CD8+ TCR diversity had risen significantly by C4D1. Complete responders possessed baseline diversity comparable to newly diagnosed patients.

V was cut by 0 bases and J by 9 bases, with 9 bases left in between. Germline V gene sequence: CDR1 MNHEY, CDR2 SVGAGI. The CDR3 sequence is 14 residues long. Time point in this sample: cycle 4 day 1 (C4D1), after 5 to 7 weeks of nivolumab. Brentuximab vedotin exposure varied among the patients, all of whom had relapsed after autologous stem cell transplantation. The study isolated CD8+ T cells from thawed PBMCs by magnetic negative selection. The study recorded best responses of complete response, partial response or progressive disease. Assay: immunoSEQ multiplex PCR; the TCRdb copy retains only in-frame clones and omits some. The table lists around 8,400 clones, roughly 80% of them singletons.

The receptor was derived from a human donor with classical Hodgkin lymphoma. Material: CD8+ T cells from blood, obtained before the fourth cycle of nivolumab. This chain connects TRBV6-5 to TRBJ1-6; weak D call: TRBD1 (6 bases). This CDR3 reads CASSYSGAPSPLHF. CDR3 in DNA: TGTGCCAGCAGTTACTCGGGGGCCCCTTCACCCCTCCACTTT.